This T cell receptor beta chain was observed in a study of blood T cells in healthy people across ages. Findings and limits, study-wide: A greater number of naive CD4+ cells and higher diversity distinguished long-lived donors from aged donors. Among T cells, TCR beta diversity per million cells dropped roughly linearly as age rose.

The CDR3 has 13 residues. V dropped 9 bases and J dropped 2; count of bases not matched to a gene: 1. From germline, CDR1 is SNHLY and CDR2 FYNNEI. A J-beta primer mix and a sample-barcoded 5' primer were used in a second PCR of roughly 7 to 12 cycles. In TCRdb, the 5' RACE reads were re-called with MiXCR into one record per CDR3 protein. This table has some 1,500,000 distinct CDR3 sequences, approximately 39% appearing once. This clonotype was recorded a few times. No antigen is known for it. Each donor was a healthy Caucasian individual from Russia, aged about 6 to 100. Extraction yielded at least 6 micrograms of total RNA per sample.

Sample: blood. The chain is built from TRBV2 and TRBJ2-4, with 10 bases aligning to TRBD1. The receptor's source is a woman under 30 in good health. The CDR3 protein is CASDRGPKNIQYF. The CDR3 region has the DNA TGTGCCAGTGACAGGGGGCCCAAAAACATTCAGTACTTC.